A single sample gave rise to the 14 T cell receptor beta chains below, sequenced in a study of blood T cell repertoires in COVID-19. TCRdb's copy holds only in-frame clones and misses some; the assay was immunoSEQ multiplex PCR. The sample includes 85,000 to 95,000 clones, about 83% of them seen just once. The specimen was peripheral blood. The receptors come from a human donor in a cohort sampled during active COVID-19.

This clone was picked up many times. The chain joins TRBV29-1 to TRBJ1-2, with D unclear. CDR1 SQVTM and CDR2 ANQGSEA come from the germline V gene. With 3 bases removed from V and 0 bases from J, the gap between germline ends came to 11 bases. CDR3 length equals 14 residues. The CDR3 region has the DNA TGCAGCGTTGACGGGGAGCCAACTAACTATGGCTACACCTTC. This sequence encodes CSVDGEPTNYGYTF.

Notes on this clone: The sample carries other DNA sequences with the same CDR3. The CDR3 region is CASSSTGTNEQYF. The CDR3 region has the DNA TGCGCCAGCAGCTCGACAGGGACCAACGAGCAGTACTTC. The V and J genes are TRBV5-1 and TRBJ2-7; 7 nucleotides match TRBD1. The germline V gene has CDR1 SGHRS and CDR2 YFSETQ. J was trimmed by 5 bases and V by 3 bases; bases with no gene match: 5. CDR3 size: 13 residues.

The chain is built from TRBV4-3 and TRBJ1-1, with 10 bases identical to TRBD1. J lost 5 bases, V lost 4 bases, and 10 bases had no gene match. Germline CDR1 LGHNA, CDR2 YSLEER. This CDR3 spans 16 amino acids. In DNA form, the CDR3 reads TGCGCCAGCAGCCTAGACGTTTCGGGACAGGGGACTGAAGCTTTCTTT. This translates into CASSLDVSGQGTEAFF.

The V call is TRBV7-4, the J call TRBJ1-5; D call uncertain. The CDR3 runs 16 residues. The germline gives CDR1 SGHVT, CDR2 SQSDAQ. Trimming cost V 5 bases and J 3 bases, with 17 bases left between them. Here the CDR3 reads CASSLLGPRTNQPQHF. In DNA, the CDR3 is TGTGCCAGCAGCCTACTTGGGCCTCGAACCAATCAGCCCCAGCATTTT.

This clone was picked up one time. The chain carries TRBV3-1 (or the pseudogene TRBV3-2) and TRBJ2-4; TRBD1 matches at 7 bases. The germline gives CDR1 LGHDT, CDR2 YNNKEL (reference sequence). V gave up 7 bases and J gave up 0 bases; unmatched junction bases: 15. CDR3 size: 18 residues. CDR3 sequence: CASTPGTVFPLAKNIQYF. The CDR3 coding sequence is TGTGCCAGCACCCCCGGGACAGTCTTTCCACTAGCCAAAAACATTCAGTACTTC.

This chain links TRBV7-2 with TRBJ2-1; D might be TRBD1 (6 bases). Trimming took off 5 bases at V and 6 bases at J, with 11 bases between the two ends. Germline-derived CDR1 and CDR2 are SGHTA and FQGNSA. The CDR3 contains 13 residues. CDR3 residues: CASSPTGPNEQFF. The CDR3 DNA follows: TGTGCCAGCAGCCCCACAGGGCCCAATGAGCAGTTCTTC.

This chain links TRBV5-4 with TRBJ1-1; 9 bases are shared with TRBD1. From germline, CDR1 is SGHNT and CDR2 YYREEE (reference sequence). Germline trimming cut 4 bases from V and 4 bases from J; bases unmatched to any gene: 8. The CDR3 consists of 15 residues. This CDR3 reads CASSLPGQGITEAFF. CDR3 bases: TGTGCCAGCAGCCTTCCGGGACAGGGAATCACTGAAGCTTTCTTT.

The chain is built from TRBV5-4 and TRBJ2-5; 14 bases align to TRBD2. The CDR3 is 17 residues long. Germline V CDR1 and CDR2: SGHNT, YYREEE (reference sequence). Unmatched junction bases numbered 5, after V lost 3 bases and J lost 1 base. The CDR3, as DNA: TGTGCCAGCAGCTGGGGGACTAGCGGGGGAGGCCAAGAGACCCAGTACTTC. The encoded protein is CASSWGTSGGGQETQYF. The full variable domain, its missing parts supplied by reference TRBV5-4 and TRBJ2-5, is ETGVTQSPTHLIKTRGQQVTLRCSSQSGHNTVSWYQQALGQGPQFIFQYYREEENGRGNFPPRFSGLQFPNYSSELNVNALELDDSALYLCASSWGTSGGGQETQYFGPGTRLLVL.

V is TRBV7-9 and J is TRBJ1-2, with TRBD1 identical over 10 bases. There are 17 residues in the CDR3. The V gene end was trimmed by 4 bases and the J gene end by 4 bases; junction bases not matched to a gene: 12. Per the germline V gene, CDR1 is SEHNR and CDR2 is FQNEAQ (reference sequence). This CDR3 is CASSYIGRDRGSYGYTF. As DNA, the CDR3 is TGTGCCAGCAGCTACATTGGACGGGACAGGGGTTCCTATGGCTACACCTTC.

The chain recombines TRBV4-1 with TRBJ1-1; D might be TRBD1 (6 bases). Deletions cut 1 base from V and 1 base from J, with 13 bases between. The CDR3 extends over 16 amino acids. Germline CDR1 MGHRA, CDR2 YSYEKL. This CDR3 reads CASSQGWGGRNTEAFF. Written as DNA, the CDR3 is TGCGCCAGCAGCCAAGGGTGGGGGGGCAGGAACACTGAAGCTTTCTTT.

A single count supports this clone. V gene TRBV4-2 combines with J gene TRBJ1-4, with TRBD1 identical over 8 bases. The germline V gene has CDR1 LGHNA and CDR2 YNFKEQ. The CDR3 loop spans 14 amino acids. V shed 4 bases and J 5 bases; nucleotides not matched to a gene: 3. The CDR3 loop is CASSRTGPNEKLFF. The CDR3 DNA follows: TGTGCCAGCAGCCGGACAGGGCCAAATGAAAAACTGTTTTTT.

The CDR3 protein is CASSLGLAGSTDTQYF. DNA of the CDR3: TGTGCCAGCAGCTTGGGACTAGCGGGGAGCACAGATACGCAGTATTTT. The chain joins TRBV5-6 to TRBJ2-3, with TRBD2 matching over 11 bases. From germline, CDR1 is SGHDT and CDR2 YYEEEE. The V and J ends lost 0 bases and 0 bases, in that order; junction bases with no gene match: 0. This CDR3 contains 16 residues.

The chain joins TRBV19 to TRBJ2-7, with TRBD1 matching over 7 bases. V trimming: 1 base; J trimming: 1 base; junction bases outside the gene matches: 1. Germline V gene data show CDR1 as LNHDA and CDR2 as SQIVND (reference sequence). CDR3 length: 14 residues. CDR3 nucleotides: TGTGCCAGTAGTATAGTGGGACAGTCCTACGAGCAGTACTTC. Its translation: CASSIVGQSYEQYF.

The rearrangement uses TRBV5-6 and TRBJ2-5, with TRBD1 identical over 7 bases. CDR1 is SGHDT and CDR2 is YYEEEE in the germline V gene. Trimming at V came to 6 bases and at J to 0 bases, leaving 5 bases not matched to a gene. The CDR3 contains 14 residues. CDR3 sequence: CASNLGQYQETQYF. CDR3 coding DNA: TGTGCCAGCAACCTGGGACAGTACCAAGAGACCCAGTACTTC.